Below are 11 T cell receptor beta chains sequenced from a single sample in a study of blood T cells in healthy people across ages. Through a sample-barcoded 5' primer and a J-beta primer mix, a second PCR was run for about 7 to 12 cycles. TCRdb analysed the 5' RACE reads with MiXCR anew, one entry per CDR3 protein. The repertoire includes just under 900,000 distinct CDR3 sequences, 25% to 30% of them detected once, and approximately 15% sits in the top ten. Material for sequencing was blood. Receptors originate from an elderly woman in good health.

This clonotype showed up many times. The V and J genes are TRBV19 and TRBJ2-3; 14 nucleotides match TRBD2. V lost 1 base and J lost 3; bases outside the gene matches: 3. This CDR3 contains 17 residues. Germline CDR1 LNHDA, CDR2 SQIVND (reference sequence). DNA of the CDR3: TGTGCCAGTAGTATAGCGGGACTAGCGGGGGCGACAGATACGCAGTATTTT. Translated, it gives CASSIAGLAGATDTQYF.

This clonotype was detected ten times or more. This chain connects TRBV7-2 to TRBJ2-3, with D unclear. Trimming shortened V by 2 bases and J by 0 bases, and 9 bases separated the two germline ends. The V gene's germline CDR1 is SGHTA and CDR2 FQGNSA. CDR3 length equals 15 residues. CDR3 nucleotides: TGTGCCAGCAGCTTATCACGGCTGAGCACAGATACGCAGTATTTT. Protein sequence: CASSLSRLSTDTQYF.

This clonotype was counted many times. The CDR3 nucleotides are TGTGCCAGCGCGGTTGGGGCCAACGTCCTGACTTTC. It codes for CASAVGANVLTF. The chain carries TRBV25-1 and TRBJ2-6, with unresolved D. Germline values: CDR1 MGHDK, CDR2 SYGVNS. The V gene lost 8 bases and the J gene lost 3 bases, with 5 bases spanning the gap. This CDR3 spans 12 amino acids.

J is TRBJ1-5 and V is TRBV10-1; TRBD1 is a possible D gene (5 bases). CDR1 is WNHNN and CDR2 is SYGVQD in the germline V gene (reference sequence). V gave up 10 bases and J gave up 3 bases, with 16 bases separating them. The CDR3 length is 14 residues. The CDR3 protein is CATSDGQPNQPQHF. The CDR3 region has the DNA TGCGCCACTTCGGATGGACAACCCAATCAGCCCCAGCATTTT.

This clonotype was detected only a few times. The rearrangement joins TRBV2 to TRBJ1-1; 10 bases line up with TRBD1. V was pared by 3 bases and J by 11 bases, with 3 bases of the junction left unmatched. In germline, CDR1 is SNHLY, CDR2 FYNNEI. The CDR3 loop spans 12 amino acids. The CDR3 bases are TGTGCCAGCAGTGATAGGGGACAGGGGGCTTTCTTT. This translates into CASSDRGQGAFF. The full variable domain, completed using reference TRBV2 and TRBJ1-1, is EPEVTQTPSHQVTQMGQEVILRCVPISNHLYFYWYRQILGQKVEFLVSFYNNEISEKSEIFDDQFSVERPDGSNFTLKIRSTKLEDSAMYFCASSDRGQGAFFGQGTRLTVV.

This clonotype was found once. The V call is TRBV7-6, the J call TRBJ2-7; D remains unclear. Germline assignment: CDR1 SGHVS and CDR2 FNYEAQ. CDR3 length: 14 amino acids. Trimming removed 5 bases at V and 0 bases at J, with 11 bases between. The CDR3 nucleotides read TGTGCCAGCAGCGCCGCAACACGCTCCTACGAGCAGTACTTC. This gives the protein CASSAATRSYEQYF.

V usage is TRBV5-4 and J usage is TRBJ2-3; weak D call: TRBD2 (6 bases). The CDR3 is 16 residues long. Germline V gene data show CDR1 as SGHNT and CDR2 as YYREEE (reference sequence). The V gene lost 7 bases and the J gene lost 2 bases, with 20 bases spanning the gap. CDR3 nucleotides: TGTGCCAGCCGACGAGCTGGCGGGGAAATCACAGATACGCAGTATTTT. This gives the protein CASRRAGGEITDTQYF.

Comments on this clonotype: One base away lies a much larger clone, so this may be a sequencing read error. This chain connects TRBV24-1 to TRBJ2-5, with 8 bases identical to TRBD1. V lost 5 bases, J lost 11 bases, and 12 bases stayed unmatched. CDR3 length equals 14 residues. Germline CDR1 KGHDR, CDR2 SFDVKD. The CDR3 sequence is CATSAAGGTYEQYF. CDR3 nucleotide sequence: TGTGCCACCAGTGCGGCAGGGGGCACGTATGAGCAGTACTTC.

This clonotype was detected ten times or more. The V gene is TRBV18, the J gene TRBJ2-1; D not resolved. Germline loops: CDR1 KGHSH, CDR2 LQKENI. V was cut by 3 bases and J by 8 bases, with 5 bases left in between. CDR3 length: 11 residues. CDR3 region: CASSPGDEQFF. The CDR3 region has the DNA TGTGCCAGCTCACCTGGAGATGAGCAGTTCTTC.

Concerning this clonotype itself: One base away lies a much larger clone, so this may be a sequencing read error. V usage is TRBV4-3 and J usage is TRBJ2-1; D uncertain. The closer fit of TRBJ2-7 to the DNA end suggests the J call may be wrong. CDR1 is LGHNA and CDR2 is YSLEER in the germline V gene. The CDR3 sequence is 15 residues long. The chain's CDR3 is CASSQDGNRYNEQYF. The CDR3 region has the DNA TGCGCCAGCAGCCAAGATGGGAACCGCTACAATGAGCAGTACTTC.

This chain joins TRBV12-3 or TRBV12-4 and TRBJ2-3; 8 bases are a match to TRBD1. This CDR3 region has 14 residues. After removal of 6 bases from V and 4 bases from J, the junction contained 6 bases not matched to a gene. Here the CDR3 reads CASRRTGSADTQYF. The CDR3, as DNA: TGTGCCAGCAGAAGGACAGGGAGCGCAGATACGCAGTATTTT.